Each of the 23 T cell receptor beta chains below was sequenced from the same sample in a study of blood T cell repertoires in COVID-19. Repertoires were generated with immunoSEQ multiplex PCR, while TCRdb's copy carries only in-frame clones and drops some. The sample lists tens of thousands of clones, about nine tenths occurring once. Source material: peripheral blood. The receptors originated from a man under 40 with acute or convalescent COVID-19.

This rearrangement joins TRBV11-2 to TRBJ2-2; no reliable D call. V gave up 4 bases and J gave up 5 bases, with 5 bases separating them. The germline V gene has CDR1 SGHAT and CDR2 FQNNGV. The CDR3 contains 12 residues. As DNA, the CDR3 is TGTGCCAGCAGCTCCCGGACCGGGGAGCTGTTTTTT. This codes for CASSSRTGELFF.

The chain employs TRBV19 and TRBJ1-5, with 8 bases lining up with TRBD1. The CDR3 spans 18 residues. Looked up from germline, CDR1 is LNHDA and CDR2 is SQIVND (reference sequence). After removal of 3 bases from V and 2 bases from J, the junction contained 12 bases not matched to a gene. CDR3 loop: CASSIEQGGFLGNQPQHF. The CDR3 DNA follows: TGTGCCAGTAGTATCGAACAGGGGGGTTTTTTGGGCAATCAGCCCCAGCATTTT.

This chain uses TRBV7-9 with TRBJ2-1; D is uncertain. V lost 3 bases and J 8 bases, leaving 11 bases between the germline ends. The CDR3 contains 13 residues. CDR1 and CDR2 from the germline V gene are SEHNR and FQNEAQ (reference sequence). Written as DNA, the CDR3 is TGTGCCAGCAGCTTTTGGGCCGTCGATGAGCAGTTCTTC. It specifies CASSFWAVDEQFF.

The rearrangement joins TRBV4-3 to TRBJ1-5; D gene uncertain. Trimming took off 1 base at V and 9 bases at J, with 10 bases between the two ends. This CDR3 comprises 13 residues. Germline V gene data show CDR1 as LGHNA and CDR2 as YSLEER. CDR3 amino acids: CASSQGLVRPQHF. The DNA for the CDR3 is TGCGCCAGCAGCCAAGGCTTGGTTAGGCCCCAGCATTTT.

On this clone itself: Other DNA sequences within the sample encode an identical CDR3. V and J are TRBV6-5 and TRBJ2-1; 7 nucleotides match TRBD2. The CDR3 consists of 15 residues. After removal of 2 bases from V and 4 bases from J, the junction contained 5 bases not matched to a gene. Per germline, CDR1 MNHEY and CDR2 SVGAGI. CDR3 in DNA: TGTGCCAGCAGTTACGGGCGGGGGAGTTACAATGAGCAGTTCTTC. This gives the protein CASSYGRGSYNEQFF.

The chain is built from TRBV7-9 and TRBJ2-7; D not resolved. The germline V gene has CDR1 SEHNR and CDR2 FQNEAQ (reference sequence). Trimming stripped 5 bases from V and 7 bases from J, with 9 bases between. The CDR3 runs to 11 residues. CDR3 DNA sequence: TGTGCCAGCAGCGAGTCGCGGGAGCAGTACTTC. Translated, it gives CASSESREQYF.

The V call is TRBV24-1, the J call TRBJ1-4, with 11 nucleotides matching TRBD1. This CDR3 contains 17 residues. The V segment lost 2 bases and the J segment 8 bases; nucleotides outside the gene matches: 9. The germline V gene has CDR1 KGHDR and CDR2 SFDVKD. This CDR3 is CATSDSPGQGAEEKLFF. CDR3 in DNA: TGTGCCACCAGTGATTCCCCCGGACAGGGGGCCGAAGAAAAACTGTTTTTT.

This clone was detected once. The genes are TRBV5-1 and TRBJ2-1; 8 nucleotides align to TRBD2. This CDR3 region has 15 residues. V was pared by 4 bases and J by 5 bases, with 8 bases of the junction left unmatched. The germline gives CDR1 SGHRS, CDR2 YFSETQ. DNA of the CDR3: TGCGCCAGCAGCCTCCAAGCGGGAGCACACAATGAGCAGTTCTTC. Its protein product is CASSLQAGAHNEQFF.

The chain recombines TRBV18 with TRBJ2-1, with 9 bases matching TRBD1. Germline V gene lookup returns CDR1 KGHSH and CDR2 LQKENI. This CDR3 is 13 amino acids long. Germline trimming cut 6 bases from V and 9 bases from J; bases unmatched to any gene: 6. CDR3 DNA sequence: TGTGCCAGCTCCCGGGACAGGGACGGTGAGCAGTTCTTC. Translation: CASSRDRDGEQFF. Using reference TRBV18 and TRBJ2-1 for the parts outside the CDR3, the full variable domain is NAGVMQNPRHLVRRRGQEARLRCSPMKGHSHVYWYRQLPEEGLKFMVYLQKENIIDESGMPKERFSAEFPKEGPSILRIQQVVRGDSAAYFCASSRDRDGEQFFGPGTRLTVL.

The chain combines TRBV11-2 with TRBJ2-7, with 7 bases that match TRBD2. Trimming took 3 bases from V and 1 from J; bases not matched to a gene: 3. The CDR3 extends over 14 amino acids. Per the germline V gene, CDR1 is SGHAT and CDR2 is FQNNGV. The CDR3 nucleotides are TGTGCCAGCAGCTTGGGAGGGATGTCCTACGAGCAGTACTTC. The encoded protein is CASSLGGMSYEQYF.

This clone occurred once. This sequence joins TRBV30 and TRBJ2-5; 7 bases agree with TRBD1. CDR3 length equals 13 residues. V trimming: 5 bases; J trimming: 4 bases; junction bases outside the gene matches: 7. Germline V lookup: CDR1 GTSNPN, CDR2 SVGIG (reference sequence). Here the CDR3 reads CAWGTGVPETQYF. The CDR3 nucleotides are TGTGCCTGGGGAACAGGGGTCCCAGAGACCCAGTACTTC.

As for this clone: An end of the junction does not agree with germline; a read error may underlie this. The V and J genes are TRBV6-5 and TRBJ1-6; D unresolved. The CDR3 covers 11 residues. From germline, CDR1 is MNHEY and CDR2 SVGAGI. CDR3 loop: CASSYMSLLHF. The CDR3 DNA reads as TGTGCCAGCAGTTACATGTCACTCCTCCACTTT.

This chain uses TRBV4-1 with TRBJ2-7; TRBD2 aligns across 7 bases. The V gene end was trimmed by 3 bases and the J gene end by 4 bases; junction bases not matched to a gene: 9. Germline V CDR1 and CDR2: MGHRA, YSYEKL. This CDR3 region has 15 residues. CDR3 region: CASSHRLAERYEQYF. CDR3 coding DNA: TGCGCCAGCAGCCATCGTCTAGCGGAGAGATACGAGCAGTACTTC.

This clone rates as medium-sized (0.01 to 0.1%). In nucleotides, the CDR3 is TGCGCCAGCAGCCAAGAGGGGGACAGGAAGGCTGAAGCTTTCTTT. Its translation: CASSQEGDRKAEAFF. The chain has TRBV4-3 and TRBJ1-1, with 8 bases identical to TRBD1. Germline trimming cut 0 bases from V and 6 bases from J; bases unmatched to any gene: 6. Per the germline V gene, CDR1 is LGHNA and CDR2 is YSLEER. The CDR3 has 15 residues.

The chain carries TRBV10-1 and TRBJ2-7; the D gene is possibly TRBD2 (6 bases). V lost 3 bases and J 6 bases, leaving 12 bases between the germline ends. The CDR3 spans 13 residues. Looked up from germline, CDR1 is WNHNN and CDR2 is SYGVQD (reference sequence). The CDR3 DNA follows: TGCGCCAGCAGTGACGGGAGAGCACGCGAGCAGTACTTC. It is translated as CASSDGRAREQYF.

The rearrangement joins TRBV6-6 to TRBJ1-5, with 8 bases aligning to TRBD1. The CDR3 loop spans 16 amino acids. Germline loops: CDR1 MNHNY, CDR2 SVGAGI (reference sequence). The V gene end was trimmed by 4 bases and the J gene end by 2 bases; junction bases not matched to a gene: 7. The CDR3 DNA follows: TGTGCCAGCAGTTCGACTGACAGGGGCGGCAATCAGCCCCAGCATTTT. Protein: CASSSTDRGGNQPQHF.

This chain links TRBV5-8 with TRBJ1-6; D is ambiguous. V was cut by 3 bases and J by 7 bases, with 20 bases left in between. CDR1 and CDR2 from the germline V gene are SGHTS and YDEGEE. The CDR3 covers 17 residues. This CDR3 is CASSSGRGTRLNSPLHF. In nucleotides, the CDR3 is TGTGCCAGCAGCTCCGGGCGGGGAACCCGCCTAAATTCACCCCTCCACTTT.

This clone was seen more than once but under ten times. The rearrangement links TRBV6-1 to TRBJ1-5; no reliable D call. V lost 5 bases and J lost 5, with 10 bases in between. The CDR3 is 13 residues long. CDR1 and CDR2 (germline): MNHNS, SASEGT. CDR3 in amino acids: CASSYSSYQPQHF. CDR3 nucleotides: TGTGCCAGCAGTTATAGCAGCTATCAGCCCCAGCATTTT.

This chain connects TRBV29-1 to TRBJ2-1; weak D call: TRBD2 (6 bases). The germline V gene has CDR1 SQVTM and CDR2 ANQGSEA. The CDR3 is 12 amino acids. The V end lost 7 bases, the J end lost 6 bases, and 13 bases lay between the germline ends. CDR3 nucleotides: TGCAGCGCAGGAGGCGGGATCAATGAGCAGTTCTTC. Its protein product is CSAGGGINEQFF.

V and J are TRBV7-2 and TRBJ1-2, with D possibly TRBD1 on 5 matching bases. V lost 5 bases and J lost 6, with 22 bases in between. The CDR3 has 16 residues. The germline V gene has CDR1 SGHTA and CDR2 FQGNSA. This CDR3 is CASSPIPIDSRHGYTF. CDR3 nucleotide sequence: TGTGCCAGCAGCCCCATACCAATAGACAGTCGGCATGGCTACACCTTC.

J is TRBJ1-2 and V is TRBV2, with D perhaps TRBD1 (6 bases). Germline V CDR1 and CDR2: SNHLY, FYNNEI. V shed 8 bases and J shed 4 bases, with 20 bases lying between them. CDR3 length: 15 residues. The CDR3 nucleotides read TGTGCCAGCCTTCAGGGTACAGGGCGGATCTATGGCTACACCTTC. Protein: CASLQGTGRIYGYTF.

This clone occurred a few times. The gene calls are TRBV28 and TRBJ1-2; D is unresolved. Germline V gene sequence: CDR1 MDHEN, CDR2 SYDVKM. This CDR3 spans 13 amino acids. V was shortened by 1 base and J by 4 bases, with 7 bases between the two germline ends. The CDR3 bases are TGTGCCAGCAGTTTATATACGGTCTATGGCTACACCTTC. This gives the protein CASSLYTVYGYTF.

This chain joins TRBV5-6 and TRBJ2-7; a possible D gene is TRBD2 (5 bases). Germline assignment: CDR1 SGHDT and CDR2 YYEEEE. The CDR3 is 13 amino acids. Trimming pared 2 bases from V and 2 bases from J, leaving 8 bases between. For the CDR3, the DNA is TGTGCCAGCAGCTTTGGAGGAACCTACGAGCAGTACTTC. Translating gives CASSFGGTYEQYF.